This TCR beta chain appears in the sequencing data of a study of technical replicates of blood from a handful of donors. CDR1 is SQVTM, CDR2 ANQGSEA, per germline. The CDR3 length is 14 residues. Data came from immunoSEQ multiplex PCR; TCRdb stores just in-frame clones and leaves some out. Of more than 80,000 clones listed, approximately 95% are singletons. Notes on this clone: Mismatch with germline at one junction end may stem from a read error.

The receptor was isolated from a human donor in good health. V is TRBV29-1 and J is TRBJ2-3; TRBD1 agrees at 8 bases. Sequencing used T cells isolated from PBMCs. The DNA for the CDR3 is TGCAGCGTCGAAGCGACAGGGGGCACAGATACGCAGTATTTT. Its protein is CSVEATGGTDTQYF.